This T cell receptor beta chain was retrieved from a study of persistence of HIV-infected CD4 T cells. About the study: Median time on suppressive ART was around 8 years.

The germline CDR1 and CDR2 sequences are SGHTA and FQGNSA. Deletions cut 1 base from V and 0 bases from J, with 13 bases between. The CDR3 contains 17 residues. Findings and limits, study-wide: CMV- and Gag-responding cells had lower TCRbeta richness than CD3/CD28-responding cells.

Lysates of CMV-infected fibroblasts at approximately 10 ug/mL stimulated these cells. Memory cells lacking CD40L and CD69 with high CD45RO were sorted. For at least 4 years, plasma HIV-1 RNA was undetectable (<50 copies/mL). Only a few counts were recorded for this clone. The antigen is unknown. The immunoSEQ assay was version 4, run in survey mode. Each sample used up to about 1 ug genomic DNA diluted to around 10 ng/uL. Profiling relied on immunoSEQ multiplex PCR, and the TCRdb table lists in-frame clones only, not all of them. This sample carries 40,000 to 50,000 clones, around 80% of them seen once, and the ten largest clones take about 3%.

Sequenced here: CD4+ T cells sorted from PBMCs after roughly 17-hour stimulation, sampled from a patient who received antiretroviral therapy. The chain joins TRBV7-2 to TRBJ1-3; D ambiguous. This TCR came from an adult man with HIV who was CMV-seropositive. CDR3 in DNA: TGTGCCAGCAGCTTAGGACACCGGATTCTCTCTGGAAACACCATATATTTT. This codes for CASSLGHRILSGNTIYF.